The subject of this entry is one T cell receptor (beta chain). This specimen comes from a study of CD8 T cells in ankylosing spondylitis. Germline-derived CDR1 and CDR2 are SGHRS and YFSETQ. The J segment lost 3 bases and the V segment lost 6 bases, leaving 8 bases of the junction unmatched. CDR3 length: 15 amino acids. By quantitative 5'-RACE with molecular barcodes, the TCR beta libraries were made. TCRdb re-derived calls from the 5' RACE reads in MiXCR, one entry per CDR3 protein. Of some 350,000 distinct CDR3 sequences listed, about 15% are singletons. Sequenced input: blood, either unsorted or a sorted T cell fraction (not recorded which). The source is a male donor with ankylosing spondylitis or in good health (not recorded which). This chain connects TRBV5-1 to TRBJ2-1; 8 positions agree with TRBD2. As DNA, the CDR3 is TGCGCCAGCACCCGGGGGGGGGGAGACTACAATGAGCAGTTCTTC. It encodes CASTRGGGDYNEQFF.